The sequence of this T cell receptor beta chain was determined in a study of T-cell reconstitution after alpha-beta-depleted transplantation in children. Unique molecular identifiers were incorporated during preparation of the TCRbeta library. TCRdb processed the PCR reads anew with MiXCR; each CDR3 protein has one entry. Of approximately 270,000 distinct CDR3 sequences listed, approximately 9.8% are singletons. Source: PBMCs from the stem cell graft donor, taken from the stem cell graft. The sequence came from a human donor who donated a stem cell graft to a child with SCID.

CDR3 amino acids: CASRQGNEKLFF. For the CDR3, the DNA is TGCGCCAGCAGGCAGGGGAATGAAAAACTGTTTTTT. The chain is built from TRBV5-1 and TRBJ1-4; tentatively, D is TRBD1 (6 bases). V dropped 5 bases and J dropped 5 bases, with 7 bases sitting between them. The CDR3 spans 12 residues. Germline V gene lookup returns CDR1 SGHRS and CDR2 YFSETQ.